This T cell receptor beta chain was captured by sequencing in a study of breast tumors, draining lymph nodes, adjacent tissues. Study-level findings and limits: Tumor T cell lymph node origin was a supported hypothesis, not proven. Tumors had less TCR diversity than lymph nodes, more than nontumor tissue.

Axillary draining lymph nodes of breast cancer patients supplied the node samples. TCRdb reprocessed the multiplex PCR reads via MiXCR and lists one record per CDR3 protein. The sample includes some 170,000 distinct CDR3 sequences, about 34% seen only once; the top ten take less than 4%. Worth noting for this clonotype: As yet, its antigen is unknown. A much larger clonotype is one base distant, so this may be a read error.

The receptor was derived from a female donor with breast cancer. Some clones in this sample may be carry-over from other donors' samples. Sequencing was carried out using axillary lymph node tissue.

CDR3 sequence (DNA): TGTGCCTGGTCGATGTTGTTTGGCTATGGCTACACCTTC. This gives the protein CAWSMLFGYGYTF. This chain connects TRBV30 to TRBJ1-2; the D is unclear. This CDR3 has 13 residues. V lost 5 bases, J lost 4 bases, and 14 bases lay in between. CDR1 and CDR2 from the germline V gene are GTSNPN and SVGIG (reference sequence).